Below, one T cell receptor (beta chain) is given with its context. These data originate in a study of human T cells and chemical hapten exposure. TCRdb reprocessed the RACE reads via MiXCR and lists one record per CDR3 protein. The profile shows some 350,000 distinct CDR3 sequences, about 6.3% of them singletons. The CDR3 loop spans 16 amino acids. Germline V lookup: CDR1 LNHNV, CDR2 YYDKDF (reference sequence). V was pared by 1 base and J by 0 bases, with 3 bases of the junction left unmatched. The time point was: patch test 2, 6 weeks after DPC sensitization. Sample treatment: therapeutic diphenylcyclopropenone sensitization with weekly scalp DPC.

The material sequenced was whole blood, taken in connection with sensitization to the hapten diphenylcyclopropenone (DPC). The chain combines TRBV15 with TRBJ2-1; the match to TRBD2 covers 7 bases. This receptor was identified in a woman under 30 with alopecia areata. Some clones in this sample may be carry-over from other donors' samples. The CDR3 protein is CATSRAGLHSYNEQFF. The DNA for the CDR3 is TGTGCCACCAGCAGAGCGGGACTACACTCCTACAATGAGCAGTTCTTC.